This T cell receptor beta chain was recorded in a study of T-cell reconstitution after alpha-beta-depleted transplantation in children. The J segment lost 6 bases and the V segment lost 6 bases, leaving 11 bases of the junction unmatched. The CDR3 sequence is 15 residues long. For TCRbeta, the library was prepared with unique molecular identifiers. TCRdb re-analysed the PCR reads in MiXCR, keeping a single row per CDR3 protein. This sample has 490,000 or so distinct CDR3 sequences, with roughly 10% found just once. This clonotype was seen more than once but under ten times. This rearrangement joins TRBV12-3 or TRBV12-4 to TRBJ2-7; 10 nucleotides match TRBD1. The TCR originated in a child aged 2 to 10 with inherited bone marrow failure, due to receive a stem cell transplant. The source material was PBMCs, sampled before TCRalphabeta/CD19-depleted stem cell transplant. This CDR3 reads CASSGGGQGIREQYF. CDR3 DNA sequence: TGTGCCAGCAGCGGGGGGGGACAGGGGATCCGCGAGCAGTACTTC.